The entry that follows covers one TCR beta chain sequence. Its antigen remains unidentified. The data were obtained in a study of cytomegalovirus exposure and HLA in healthy donors. General observations from the study: The authors confirmed in vitro that three CMV-associated chains were specific for CMV antigens.

The repertoire was sequenced with immunoSEQ multiplex PCR; TCRdb's copy has only in-frame clones and lacks some. The sample has approximately 150,000 clones; roughly 84% are singletons. This CDR3 is 16 amino acids long. Germline V gene sequence: CDR1 MNHNY, CDR2 SVGAGI (reference sequence). V gave up 5 bases and J gave up 3 bases, with 19 bases separating them. Sequenced material: PBMCs. The chain has TRBV6-6 and TRBJ1-2; tentative D call: TRBD1 (5 bases). This receptor was taken from a man aged 25-45 years in good health and CMV-seropositive. DNA for the CDR3: TGTGCCAGCAGTGCCTTGCGGGGCATGGGTGACTATGGCTACACCTTC. It is translated as CASSALRGMGDYGYTF.